Given below is one T cell receptor (beta chain) in context. The antigen remains undetermined. The sample comes from a study of a mutant IDH1 vaccine in newly diagnosed glioma. Germline CDR1 is SGHNT and CDR2 is YENEEA. The CDR3 spans 14 residues. The ends were cut back, 4 bases at V and 4 bases at J, with 14 bases in the middle. Notes on the study in general: Pseudoprogression appeared unlinked to shifts in leading peripheral T cell clonotypes.

The time point here: week 11, during vaccination. Each vaccine dose was 300 ug of mutant IDH1 20-mer peptide, with topical imiquimod. Method: immunoSEQ multiplex PCR; TCRdb's copy keeps in-frame clones and lacks some. The data contain tens of thousands of clones, about 81% of them singletons. The genes are TRBV11-3 and TRBJ2-7; D is perhaps TRBD2 (6 bases). The clonotype was recovered from a woman between 45 and 60 years old with glioma. The material sequenced was PBMCs, taken from a glioma patient whose treatment included an IDH1 peptide vaccine. CDR3 bases: TGTGCCAGCAGCTCCGGGCGGGGCTCTTACGAGCAGTACTTC. This codes for CASSSGRGSYEQYF.